Described below is a single TCR beta chain sequence and its context. The record originates from a study of shared clonotypes between healthy human individuals. Sequencing used immunoSEQ multiplex PCR; TCRdb keeps in-frame clones, though not all of them. The sample contains around 620,000 clones, about 95% of which appear only once. Positive CCR7 selection of CD45RO-negative cells yielded the naive CD8 cells, and terminally differentiated effector memory CD45RA+ cells were excluded. The CDR3 length is 14 residues. Germline values: CDR1 MDHEN, CDR2 SYDVKM. V lost 3 bases to trimming and J lost 5 bases, with 11 bases between them.

This TCR came from a woman aged 25-40 years in good health. The sequencing sample was made of naive CD8+ T cells sorted from blood. This chain links TRBV28 with TRBJ1-5; D is perhaps TRBD1 (6 bases). In DNA, the CDR3 is TGTGCCAGCAGTTTGCGGGGGCAGTATCAGCCCCAGCATTTT. As protein: CASSLRGQYQPQHF.